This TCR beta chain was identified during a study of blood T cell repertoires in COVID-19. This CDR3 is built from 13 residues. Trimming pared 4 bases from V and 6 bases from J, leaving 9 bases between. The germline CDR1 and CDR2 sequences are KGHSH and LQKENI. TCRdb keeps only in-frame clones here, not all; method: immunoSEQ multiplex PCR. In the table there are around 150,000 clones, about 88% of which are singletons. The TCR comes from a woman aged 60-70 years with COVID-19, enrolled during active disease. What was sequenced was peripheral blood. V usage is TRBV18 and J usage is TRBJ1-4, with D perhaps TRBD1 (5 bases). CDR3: CASSRAGDEKLFF. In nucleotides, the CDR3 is TGTGCCAGCTCACGAGCGGGGGATGAAAAACTGTTTTTT.